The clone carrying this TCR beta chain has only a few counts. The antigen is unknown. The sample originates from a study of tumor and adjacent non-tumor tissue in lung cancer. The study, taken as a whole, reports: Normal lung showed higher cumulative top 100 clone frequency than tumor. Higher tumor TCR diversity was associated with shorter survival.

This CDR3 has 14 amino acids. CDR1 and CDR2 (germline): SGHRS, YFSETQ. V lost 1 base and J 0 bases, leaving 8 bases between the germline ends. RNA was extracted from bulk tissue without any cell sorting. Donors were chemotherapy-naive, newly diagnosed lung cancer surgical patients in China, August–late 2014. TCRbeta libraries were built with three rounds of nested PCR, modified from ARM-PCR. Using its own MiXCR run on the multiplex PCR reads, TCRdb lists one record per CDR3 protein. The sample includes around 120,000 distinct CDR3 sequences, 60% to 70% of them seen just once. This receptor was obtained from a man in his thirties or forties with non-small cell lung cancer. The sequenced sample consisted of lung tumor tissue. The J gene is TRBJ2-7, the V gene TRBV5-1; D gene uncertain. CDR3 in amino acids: CASSLTGSSYEQYF. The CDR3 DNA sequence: TGCGCCAGCAGCTTGACCGGCAGCTCCTACGAGCAGTACTTC.